The sequence of this T cell receptor beta chain was determined in a study of cytomegalovirus exposure and HLA in healthy donors. Study outcomes and limitations: When analyzed later, a missense DCLRE1C variant was found to be linked to TCR beta V- and J-gene trimming. Most TCRs appeared rarely, but some public TCRs recurred in many donors.

Vbeta (60) and Jbeta (13) primers were used in the PCR. Assay: immunoSEQ multiplex PCR; the TCRdb copy retains only in-frame clones and omits some. This table holds around 100,000 clones, 78% found once. For this clone: Its antigen is still unknown. Germline is not matched at one junction end, which may reflect a read error.

This CDR3 has 14 amino acids. Germline values: CDR1 SEHNR, CDR2 FQNEAQ (reference sequence). The chain employs TRBV7-9 and TRBJ2-2; D gene uncertain. The clonotype was recovered from a woman aged 40 to 55 in good health and CMV-seropositive. Sequenced: PBMCs. CDR3 coding DNA: TGTTCCAGCAGTGTCGTCGCGAACACCGGGGAGCTGTTTTTT. It specifies CSSSVVANTGELFF. The variable domain in full, with the rest retrieved from reference TRBV7-9 and TRBJ2-2, is DTGVSQNPRHKITKRGQNVTFRCDPISEHNRLYWYRQTLGQGPEFLTYFQNEAQLEKSRLLSDRFSAERPKGSFSTLEIQRTEQGDSAMYLCSSSVVANTGELFFGEGSRLTVL.